This entry features one T cell receptor (beta chain) sequence. The antigen is unknown. This sample stems from a study of persistence of HIV-infected CD4 T cells. Cells were stimulated with CMV-infected fibroblast lysates at around 9.1 ug/mL. Responding CD4+ T cells were sorted by upregulation of both CD40 ligand and CD69. The libraries were made with immunoSEQ version 4 in survey mode. Sequenced by immunoSEQ multiplex PCR; TCRdb stores in-frame clones only, minus some. The top ten clones hold about 6.8% of a sample with about 20,000 clones, around three quarters of them seen once. J gave up 2 bases and V 6 bases, and 6 bases lay outside the gene matches. Germline CDR1 SNHLY, CDR2 FYNNEI. This CDR3 region has 15 residues.

The source of this sequence is an adult man with HIV who was CMV-seropositive. The rearrangement links TRBV2 to TRBJ2-1; 8 nucleotides match TRBD1. This specimen consisted of CD4+ T cells sorted from PBMCs after roughly 18-hour stimulation, obtained from a patient who received antiretroviral therapy. This CDR3 is CASRPWTGTYNEQFF. DNA of the CDR3: TGTGCCAGCAGACCCTGGACAGGGACCTACAATGAGCAGTTCTTC. The full variable domain, with the rest looked up from reference TRBV2 and TRBJ2-1, is EPEVTQTPSHQVTQMGQEVILRCVPISNHLYFYWYRQILGQKVEFLVSFYNNEISEKSEIFDDQFSVERPDGSNFTLKIRSTKLEDSAMYFCASRPWTGTYNEQFFGPGTRLTVL.